The rows below give T cell receptor beta chains drawn from one sample of a study of blood T cell repertoires in COVID-19. Profiled with immunoSEQ multiplex PCR; TCRdb holds only in-frame clones, not every one. The sample yields 55,000 to 70,000 clones, 75% to 90% seen once. Sequenced material: peripheral blood. All receptors derive from a woman aged 80 or over with COVID-19, enrolled during active disease. Each CDR3 is given with its conserved first and last residue. The D gene is left open where the match is weak. Not every row has a clone size; where given, it reads once, few, many or a size class.

D | J | size | V | CDR3 | DNA
- | TRBJ1-1 | - | TRBV10-1 | CASSEGQYTEAFF | TGCGCCAGCAGTGAAGGACAGTACACTGAAGCTTTCTTT
- | TRBJ1-1 | - | TRBV4-1 | CASSQTTAGTPNTEAFF | TGCGCCAGCAGCCAAACGACCGCCGGGACACCCAACACTGAAGCTTTCTTT
- | TRBJ1-5 | - | TRBV27 | CASSLRQYNSNQPQHF | TGTGCCAGCAGTTTACGACAGTACAATAGCAATCAGCCCCAGCATTTT
- | TRBJ2-3 | - | TRBV5-1 | CASSQTGTGTDTQYF | TGCGCCAGCAGCCAAACCGGGACTGGCACAGATACGCAGTATTTT
- | TRBJ1-3 | - | TRBV10-2 | CASSVAGNSGNTIYF | TGCGCCAGCAGTGTTGCGGGGAACTCTGGAAACACCATATATTTT
TRBD2 | TRBJ2-7 | - | TRBV7-2 | CASSFTSGAYEQYF | TGTGCCAGCAGCTTCACTAGCGGCGCCTACGAGCAGTACTTC
- | TRBJ1-6 | - | TRBV7-2 | CASSLGQSSYNSPLHF | TGTGCCAGCAGCTTAGGACAGAGCTCCTATAATTCACCCCTCCACTTT
TRBD1 | TRBJ1-1 | - | TRBV7-9 | CASSRTGNTEAFF | TGTGCCAGCAGCCGGACAGGGAACACTGAAGCTTTCTTT
- | TRBJ1-1 | - | TRBV7-9 | CASSFVQEAFF | TGTGCCAGCAGCTTTGTTCAGGAAGCTTTCTTT
TRBD1 | TRBJ1-1 | - | TRBV28 | CASSYPTGGTEAFF | TGTGCCAGCAGTTACCCGACAGGGGGCACTGAAGCTTTCTTT
- | TRBJ2-6 | - | TRBV4-1 | CASSQLTGSGANVLTF | TGCGCCAGCAGCCAACTAACAGGGTCTGGGGCCAACGTCCTGACTTTC
- | TRBJ2-7 | - | TRBV7-8 | CASSHPGTTYEQYF | TGTGCCAGCAGCCATCCGGGAACTACCTACGAGCAGTACTTC
TRBD1 | TRBJ2-7 | - | TRBV4-2 | CASTSVLDRGKRAYEQYF | TGTGCCAGCACCTCAGTTCTGGACAGGGGAAAACGGGCCTACGAGCAGTACTTC
- | TRBJ1-4 | - | TRBV3-1/TRBV3-2 | CASSQERSNEKLFF | TGTGCCAGCAGCCAAGAGAGGAGTAATGAAAAACTGTTTTTT
TRBD2 | TRBJ2-5 | - | TRBV7-6 | CASSRVTSGGAGGQETQYF | TGTGCCAGCAGCAGGGTCACTAGCGGGGGGGCCGGTGGGCAAGAGACCCAGTACTTC
- | TRBJ1-1 | few | TRBV5-1 | CASSDTGSTTEAFF | TGCGCCAGCAGCGATACAGGGAGCACCACTGAAGCTTTCTTT
- | TRBJ1-1 | - | TRBV19 | CASSTVTEAFF | TGTGCCAGTAGTACTGTGACTGAAGCTTTCTTT
TRBD1 | TRBJ1-2 | once | TRBV11-2 | CASSLRTGSDYGYTF | TGTGCCAGCAGCCTCAGGACAGGATCGGACTATGGCTACACCTTC
- | TRBJ1-2 | - | TRBV19 | CASSSNRWGLYGYTF | TGTGCCAGTAGTTCGAATCGGTGGGGACTTTATGGCTACACCTTC
TRBD1 | TRBJ2-7 | - | TRBV6-1 | CASSETGTGSHEQYF | TGTGCCAGCAGTGAAACCGGGACAGGGAGCCACGAGCAGTACTTC
- | TRBJ1-1 | - | TRBV5-6 | CASSLAGRGRNTEAFF | TGTGCCAGCAGCTTGGCAGGCAGGGGACGGAACACTGAAGCTTTCTTT
- | TRBJ1-1 | - | TRBV3-1/TRBV3-2 | CASSHGSQGNAEAFF | TGTGCCAGCAGCCACGGATCGCAGGGAAATGCTGAAGCTTTCTTT
- | TRBJ1-3 | once | TRBV5-1 | CASSLASGGPGNTIYF | TGCGCCAGCAGCTTGGCCTCCGGGGGGCCTGGAAACACCATATATTTT
TRBD1 | TRBJ1-5 | hyperexpanded | TRBV4-2 | CASSQPGQTNQPQHF | TGTGCCAGCAGCCAGCCGGGACAGACAAATCAGCCCCAGCATTTT
- | TRBJ1-2 | - | TRBV19 | CASSTLDSGGYTF | TGTGCCAGTAGTACCTTGGACAGCGGAGGCTACACCTTC
- | TRBJ2-3 | - | TRBV5-4 | CASSLAVQEDTQYF | TGTGCCAGCAGCTTGGCCGTGCAGGAAGATACGCAGTATTTT
TRBD1 | TRBJ2-5 | - | TRBV9 | CASSAWTGRETQYF | TGTGCCAGCAGCGCATGGACAGGGAGGGAGACCCAGTACTTC
TRBD1 | TRBJ1-5 | - | TRBV19 | CASSTYRQGNQPQHF | TGTGCCAGTAGTACATACAGACAGGGTAATCAGCCCCAGCATTTT
TRBD2 | TRBJ2-1 | - | TRBV4-1 | CASSQDGLAGGNSYNEQFF | TGCGCCAGCAGCCAAGATGGACTAGCGGGGGGAAACTCCTACAATGAGCAGTTCTTC
TRBD1 | TRBJ1-4 | - | TRBV28 | CASRGTGGGNEKLFF | TGTGCCAGCAGGGGGACAGGGGGCGGCAATGAAAAACTGTTTTTT
- | TRBJ1-5 | - | TRBV12-3/TRBV12-4 | CASSLGGQPQHF | TGTGCCAGCAGTTTAGGCGGTCAGCCCCAGCATTTT
- | TRBJ2-5 | - | TRBV15 | CATRPGGISGGETQYF | TGTGCCACCAGGCCAGGGGGGATTTCAGGGGGTGAGACCCAGTACTTC
TRBD1 | TRBJ1-5 | - | TRBV6-6 | CASRGQGAPNQPQHF | TGTGCCAGCAGGGGTCAGGGGGCCCCCAATCAGCCCCAGCATTTT
TRBD1 | TRBJ1-2 | - | TRBV7-3 | CASSQRTGPAYGYTF | TGTGCCAGCAGCCAAAGGACAGGGCCGGCCTATGGCTACACCTTC
- | TRBJ1-1 | - | TRBV3-1/TRBV3-2 | CASSQVTGVTEAFF | TGTGCCAGCAGCCAAGTCACGGGGGTCACTGAAGCTTTCTTT
- | TRBJ1-1 | - | TRBV5-4 | CASSKGAVSNTEAFF | TGTGCCAGCAGCAAAGGGGCAGTCTCCAACACTGAAGCTTTCTTT
- | TRBJ1-3 | - | TRBV9 | CASSPRGGRAGNTIYF | TGTGCCAGCAGCCCGCGCGGGGGGCGCGCTGGAAACACCATATATTTT
- | TRBJ1-1 | - | TRBV6-5 | CASRGFTEAFF | TGTGCCAGTCGGGGTTTCACTGAAGCTTTCTTT
- | TRBJ1-1 | - | TRBV27 | CASKSNRRNTEAFF | TGTGCCAGCAAGTCAAACCGGAGGAACACTGAAGCTTTCTTT
- | TRBJ1-2 | few | TRBV19 | CASRLQGSYGYTF | TGTGCCAGTAGACTTCAGGGATCCTATGGCTACACCTTC
- | TRBJ1-2 | - | TRBV6-5 | CASSPPTGYGYTF | TGTGCCAGCAGCCCCCCGACAGGCTATGGCTACACCTTC
TRBD2 | TRBJ2-7 | - | TRBV18 | CASSVAGTFYEQYF | TGTGCCAGCTCAGTAGCGGGAACGTTCTACGAGCAGTACTTC
- | TRBJ2-5 | - | TRBV6-2/TRBV6-3 | CASSYGQETQYF | TGTGCCAGCAGTTACGGCCAGGAGACCCAGTACTTC
- | TRBJ2-7 | once | TRBV10-2 | CASALGGYEQYF | TGCGCCAGTGCTCTGGGGGGCTACGAGCAGTACTTC
TRBD1 | TRBJ1-2 | - | TRBV6-5 | CASRRTGQEGGGYTF | TGTGCCAGCAGAAGGACAGGGCAGGAAGGTGGCGGCTACACCTTC
TRBD1 | TRBJ2-7 | - | TRBV5-8 | CASLAGQGYPEQYF | TGTGCCAGCCTTGCGGGACAGGGATATCCCGAGCAGTACTTC
TRBD1 | TRBJ1-2 | - | TRBV10-2 | CASSSGQGSYGYTF | TGCGCCAGCAGTTCGGGACAGGGCTCCTATGGCTACACCTTC
- | TRBJ1-2 | - | TRBV3-1/TRBV3-2 | CASSQGGVSYGYTF | TGTGCCAGCAGCCAAGGGGGCGTTAGCTATGGCTACACCTTC
- | TRBJ2-6 | - | TRBV29-1 | CSVDRGDGANVLTF | TGCAGCGTTGACAGGGGAGATGGGGCCAACGTCCTGACTTTC
TRBD1 | TRBJ2-7 | - | TRBV7-9 | CASSLFETGSYEQYF | TGTGCCAGCAGCTTATTCGAGACAGGGTCGTACGAGCAGTACTTC
- | TRBJ2-7 | - | TRBV18 | CASSPGEFYEQYF | TGTGCCAGCTCACCCGGGGAGTTCTACGAGCAGTACTTC
TRBD1 | TRBJ2-4 | few | TRBV18 | CASSPMTGGHKNIQYF | TGTGCCAGCTCACCAATGACAGGGGGCCACAAAAACATTCAGTACTTC